This T cell receptor (beta chain) stems from a study of T cell responses to AZD1222 COVID-19 vaccine. General study points: The span of vaccine-associated CD4 TCRs extended across spike, with dominance at 160-218 and 743-854. Without day 14 samples, only post-peak T cell repertoires were studied.

The germline V and J ends were trimmed by 1 base and 6 bases, with 21 bases remaining between them. Germline V gene lookup returns CDR1 GTSNPN and CDR2 SVGIG (reference sequence). The CDR3 runs to 16 residues. Profiling relied on immunoSEQ multiplex PCR, and the TCRdb table lists in-frame clones only, not all of them. This sample has roughly 180,000 clones, with 90% to 95% found just once. This clone was observed a single time. As yet, its antigen is unknown. The source of this sequence is an adult who received the MenACWY meningococcal vaccine as a control. The chain combines TRBV30 with TRBJ1-2; TRBD1 might be the D (5 bases). This specimen consisted of peripheral blood, obtained 28 days after the second dose of the MenACWY control vaccine. Here the CDR3 DNA reads TGTGCCTGGAGTGGGGGACGCCTTCGTGATCCCAATGGCTACACCTTC. It specifies CAWSGGRLRDPNGYTF. The full variable domain, rest sourced from reference TRBV30 and TRBJ1-2, is SQTIHQWPATLVQPVGSPLSLECTVEGTSNPNLYWYRQAAGRGLQLLFYSVGIGQISSEVPQNLSASRPQDRQFILSSKKLLLSDSGFYLCAWSGGRLRDPNGYTFGSGTRLTVV.